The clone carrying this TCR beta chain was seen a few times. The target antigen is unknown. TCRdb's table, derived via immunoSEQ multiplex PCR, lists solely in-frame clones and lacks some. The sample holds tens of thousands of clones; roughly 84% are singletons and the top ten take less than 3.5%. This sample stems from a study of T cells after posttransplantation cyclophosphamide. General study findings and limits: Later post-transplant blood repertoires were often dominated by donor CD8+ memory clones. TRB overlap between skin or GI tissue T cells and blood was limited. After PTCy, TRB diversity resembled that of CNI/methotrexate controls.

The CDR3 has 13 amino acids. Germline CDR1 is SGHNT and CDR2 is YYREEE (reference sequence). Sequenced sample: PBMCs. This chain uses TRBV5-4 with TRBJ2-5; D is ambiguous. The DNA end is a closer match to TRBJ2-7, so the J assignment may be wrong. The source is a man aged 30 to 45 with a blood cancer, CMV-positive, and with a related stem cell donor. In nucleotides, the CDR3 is TGTGCCAGCAGCTCGGAGAAGACCTACGAGCAGTACTTC. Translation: CASSSEKTYEQYF.